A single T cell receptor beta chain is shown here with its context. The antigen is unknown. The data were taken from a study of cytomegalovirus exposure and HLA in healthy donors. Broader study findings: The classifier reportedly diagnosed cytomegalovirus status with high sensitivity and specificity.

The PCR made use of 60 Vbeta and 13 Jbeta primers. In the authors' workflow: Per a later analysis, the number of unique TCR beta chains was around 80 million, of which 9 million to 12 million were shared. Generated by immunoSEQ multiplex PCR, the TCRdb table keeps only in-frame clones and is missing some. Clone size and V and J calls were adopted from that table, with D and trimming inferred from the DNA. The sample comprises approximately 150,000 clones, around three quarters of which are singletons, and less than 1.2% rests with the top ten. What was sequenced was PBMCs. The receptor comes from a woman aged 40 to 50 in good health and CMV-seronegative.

The CDR3 spells CASSRGTSGQETQYF. The CDR3 DNA sequence: TGTGCCAGCAGCCGCGGCACTAGCGGCCAAGAGACCCAGTACTTC. The rearrangement joins TRBV7-6 to TRBJ2-5; 8 nucleotides match TRBD2. The CDR3 loop spans 15 amino acids. The germline gives CDR1 SGHVS, CDR2 FNYEAQ. The V gene end was trimmed by 5 bases and the J gene end by 1 base; junction bases not matched to a gene: 6.